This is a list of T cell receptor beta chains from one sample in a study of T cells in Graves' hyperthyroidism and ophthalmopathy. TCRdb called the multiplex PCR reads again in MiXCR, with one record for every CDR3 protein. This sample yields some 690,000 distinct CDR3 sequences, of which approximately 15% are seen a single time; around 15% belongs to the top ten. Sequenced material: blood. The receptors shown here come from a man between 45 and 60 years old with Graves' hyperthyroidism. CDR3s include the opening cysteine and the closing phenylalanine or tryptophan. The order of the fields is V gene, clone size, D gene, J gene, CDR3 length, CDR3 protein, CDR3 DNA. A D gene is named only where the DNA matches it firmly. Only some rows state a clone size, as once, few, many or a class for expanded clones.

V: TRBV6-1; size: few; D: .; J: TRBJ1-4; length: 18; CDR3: CASSEEGIGGGVFEKLFF; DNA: TGTGCCAGCAGTGAAGAAGGGATAGGGGGGGGGGTTTTTGAAAAACTGTTTTTT
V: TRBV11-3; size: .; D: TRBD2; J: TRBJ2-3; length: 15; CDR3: CASSSRSGTSDTQYF; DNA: TGTGCCAGCAGCTCACGCAGCGGGACCTCCGATACGCAGTATTTT
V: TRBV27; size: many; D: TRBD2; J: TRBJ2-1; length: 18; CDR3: CASSKGTSGRAGYNEQFF; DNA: TGTGCCAGCAGCAAAGGGACTAGCGGGAGGGCCGGGTACAATGAGCAGTTCTTC
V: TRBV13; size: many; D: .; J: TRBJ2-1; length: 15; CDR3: CASSSLVTQDNEQFF; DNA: TGTGCCAGCAGCTCACTAGTAACTCAGGACAATGAGCAGTTCTTC
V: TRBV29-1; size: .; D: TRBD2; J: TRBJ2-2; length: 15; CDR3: CSVSGLAGATGELFF; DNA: TGCAGCGTTAGCGGACTAGCGGGAGCGACCGGGGAGCTGTTTTTT
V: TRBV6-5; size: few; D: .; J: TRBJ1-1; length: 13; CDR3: CASSYGVGTEAFF; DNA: TGTGCCAGCAGTTACGGTGTGGGCACTGAAGCTTTCTTT
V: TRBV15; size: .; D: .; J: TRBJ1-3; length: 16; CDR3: CATSMEGSSPGNTIYF; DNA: TGTGCCACCAGCATGGAGGGCAGCAGTCCTGGAAACACCATATATTTT
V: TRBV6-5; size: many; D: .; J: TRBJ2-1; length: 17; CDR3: CASSYAGTSSSYNEQFF; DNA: TGTGCCAGCAGTTATGCTGGGACGTCCAGCTCCTACAATGAGCAGTTCTTC
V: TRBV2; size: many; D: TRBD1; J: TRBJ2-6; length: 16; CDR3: CASRRTTGAGANVLTF; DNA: TGTGCCAGCAGAAGGACCACAGGGGCTGGGGCCAACGTCCTGACTTTC
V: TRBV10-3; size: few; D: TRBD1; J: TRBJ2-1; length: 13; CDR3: CAIKTGERNEQFF; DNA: TGTGCCATCAAAACAGGGGAACGCAATGAGCAGTTCTTC
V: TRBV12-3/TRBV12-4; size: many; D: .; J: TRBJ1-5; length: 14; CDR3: CASSSVYSNQPQHF; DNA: TGTGCCAGCAGTTCAGTGTATAGCAATCAGCCCCAGCATTTT
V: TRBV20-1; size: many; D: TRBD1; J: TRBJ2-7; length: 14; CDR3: CSARAGQGEYEQYF; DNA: TGCAGTGCTAGAGCGGGACAGGGGGAATACGAGCAGTACTTC
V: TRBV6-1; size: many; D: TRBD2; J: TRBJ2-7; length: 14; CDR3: CASRQAGDDYEQYF; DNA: TGTGCCAGCAGACAGGCGGGAGATGACTACGAGCAGTACTTC
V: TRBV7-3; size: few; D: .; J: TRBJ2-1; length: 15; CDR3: CASSIYDSFVSEQFF; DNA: TGTGCCAGCAGCATCTACGACTCGTTCGTAAGTGAGCAGTTCTTC
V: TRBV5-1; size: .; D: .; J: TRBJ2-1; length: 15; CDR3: CASSLVVSGTHEQFF; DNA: TGCGCCAGCAGCTTGGTGGTGAGTGGGACACACGAGCAGTTCTTC
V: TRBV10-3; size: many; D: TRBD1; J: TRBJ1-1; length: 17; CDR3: CAISDGQGYGSATEAFF; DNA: TGTGCCATCAGTGACGGACAGGGATACGGTAGCGCCACTGAAGCTTTCTTT
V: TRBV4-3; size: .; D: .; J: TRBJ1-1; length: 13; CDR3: CASSQVMREEAFF; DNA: TGCGCCAGCAGCCAAGTTATGCGGGAAGAAGCTTTCTTT
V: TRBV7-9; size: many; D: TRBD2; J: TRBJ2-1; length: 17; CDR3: CASSLTGTGGPYNEQFF; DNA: TGTGCCAGCAGCTTAACGGGGACGGGAGGGCCCTACAATGAGCAGTTCTTC
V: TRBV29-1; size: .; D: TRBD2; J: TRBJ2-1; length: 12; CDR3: CSAGGAYNEQFF; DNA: TGCAGCGCCGGGGGGGCCTACAATGAGCAGTTCTTC
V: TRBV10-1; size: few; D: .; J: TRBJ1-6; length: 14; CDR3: CASNRSVRNSPLHF; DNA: TGCGCCAGCAACAGGAGTGTCCGAAATTCACCCCTCCACTTT
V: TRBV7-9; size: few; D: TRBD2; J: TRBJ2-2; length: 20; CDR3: CASRTWTSGRGGDNTGELFF; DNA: TGTGCCAGCAGAACATGGACTAGCGGGAGAGGAGGTGACAACACCGGGGAGCTGTTTTTT
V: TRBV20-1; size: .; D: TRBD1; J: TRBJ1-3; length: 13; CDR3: CSAPQGAGNTIYF; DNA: TGCAGTGCGCCGCAGGGGGCGGGAAACACCATATATTTT
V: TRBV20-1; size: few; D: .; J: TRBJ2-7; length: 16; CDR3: CSARDRQLSFTYEQYF; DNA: TGCAGTGCTAGAGATCGGCAGCTAAGTTTTACCTACGAGCAGTACTTC
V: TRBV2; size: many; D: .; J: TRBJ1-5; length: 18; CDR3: CASSEEGSLMYGNQPQHF; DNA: TGTGCCAGCAGTGAAGAGGGTAGCCTTATGTATGGCAATCAGCCCCAGCATTTT
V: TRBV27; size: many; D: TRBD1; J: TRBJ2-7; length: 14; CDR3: CASSWTGPSYEQYF; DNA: TGTGCCAGCAGTTGGACAGGTCCCTCCTACGAGCAGTACTTC
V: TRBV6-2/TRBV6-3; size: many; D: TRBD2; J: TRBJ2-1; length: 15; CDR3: CASSLRTSGRNEQFF; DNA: TGTGCCAGCAGTTTACGGACTAGCGGGAGGAATGAGCAGTTCTTC
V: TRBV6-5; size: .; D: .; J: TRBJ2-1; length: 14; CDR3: CANSYMHGANEQFF; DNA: TGTGCCAACAGTTACATGCACGGGGCCAATGAGCAGTTCTTC
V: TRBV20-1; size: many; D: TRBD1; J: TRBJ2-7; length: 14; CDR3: CSAKTGGASYEQYF; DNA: TGCAGTGCTAAGACAGGGGGCGCGTCCTACGAGCAGTACTTC
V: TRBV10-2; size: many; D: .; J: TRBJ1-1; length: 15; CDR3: CASGIGDGRGTEAFF; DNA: TGCGCCAGCGGGATAGGAGACGGCCGTGGCACTGAAGCTTTCTTT
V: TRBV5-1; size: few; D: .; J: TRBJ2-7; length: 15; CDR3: CASSLGTSNWSEQYF; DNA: TGCGCCAGCAGCTTGGGGACGTCGAATTGGTCCGAGCAGTACTTC
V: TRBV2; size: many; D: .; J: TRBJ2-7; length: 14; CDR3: CASSVYRANYEQYF; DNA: TGTGCCAGCAGTGTGTACAGGGCGAACTACGAGCAGTACTTC
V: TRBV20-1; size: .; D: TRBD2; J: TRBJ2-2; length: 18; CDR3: CSARDRGGGYSVTGELFF; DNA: TGCAGTGCTAGAGATCGGGGGGGCGGCTATTCGGTCACCGGGGAGCTGTTTTTT
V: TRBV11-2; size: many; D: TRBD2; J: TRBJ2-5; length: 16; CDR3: CASSNPGLASWETQYF; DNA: TGTGCCAGCAGCAATCCGGGACTAGCCTCGTGGGAGACCCAGTACTTC
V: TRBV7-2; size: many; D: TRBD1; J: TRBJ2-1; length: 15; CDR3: CASRVGQGSYNEQFF; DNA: TGTGCCAGCAGAGTGGGACAGGGATCCTACAATGAGCAGTTCTTC
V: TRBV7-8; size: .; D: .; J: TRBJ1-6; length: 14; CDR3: CASSPGHDGSPLHF; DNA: TGTGCCAGCAGTCCGGGTCACGATGGGTCACCCCTCCACTTT
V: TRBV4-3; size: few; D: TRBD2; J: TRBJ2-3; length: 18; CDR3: CASSQDSGREGRGDTQYF; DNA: TGCGCCAGCAGCCAAGATTCAGGGCGGGAGGGCCGTGGAGATACGCAGTATTTT
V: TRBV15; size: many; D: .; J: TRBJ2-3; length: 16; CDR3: CATSRDRGLAQDTQYF; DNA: TGTGCCACCAGCAGAGATCGAGGGCTAGCGCAAGATACGCAGTATTTT
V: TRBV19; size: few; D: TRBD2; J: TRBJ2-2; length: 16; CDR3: CASSRGLVSETGELFF; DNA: TGTGCCAGTAGCAGAGGACTAGTCTCAGAAACCGGGGAGCTGTTTTTT
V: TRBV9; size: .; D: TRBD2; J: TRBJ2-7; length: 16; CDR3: CASSVGYLAGGGEQYF; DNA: TGTGCCAGCAGCGTAGGTTACCTAGCGGGAGGAGGTGAGCAGTACTTC
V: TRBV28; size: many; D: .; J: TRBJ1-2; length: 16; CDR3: CASSLSSEAGDYGYTF; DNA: TGTGCCAGCAGCTTATCCTCGGAGGCGGGGGACTATGGCTACACCTTC
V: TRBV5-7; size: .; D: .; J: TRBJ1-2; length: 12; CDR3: CAESPPNYSYTF; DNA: TGTGCCGAATCTCCGCCCAACTATAGCTACACCTTC
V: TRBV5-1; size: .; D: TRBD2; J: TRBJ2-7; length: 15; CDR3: CASSLGGSFSYEQYF; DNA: TGCGCCAGCAGCTTGGGCGGGAGCTTCTCCTACGAGCAGTACTTC
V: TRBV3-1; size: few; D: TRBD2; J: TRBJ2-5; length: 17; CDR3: CASSQDRTSGRGETQYF; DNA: TGTGCCAGCAGCCAAGATAGAACTAGCGGGAGGGGAGAGACCCAGTACTTC
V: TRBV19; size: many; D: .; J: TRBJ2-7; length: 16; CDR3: CASSPGGGAGVGEQYF; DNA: TGTGCCAGTAGCCCCGGAGGGGGGGCAGGAGTAGGCGAGCAGTACTTC
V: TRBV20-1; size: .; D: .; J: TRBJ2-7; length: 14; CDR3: CSAAPLPPLYEQYF; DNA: TGCAGTGCTGCTCCCCTCCCTCCCCTCTACGAGCAGTACTTC
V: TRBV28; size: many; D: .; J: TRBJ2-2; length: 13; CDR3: CASSATNTGELFF; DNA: TGTGCCAGCAGTGCGACGAACACCGGGGAGCTGTTTTTT
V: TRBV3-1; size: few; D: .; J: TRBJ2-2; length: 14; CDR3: CASSLQGGAGELFF; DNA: TGTGCCAGCAGCCTACAGGGTGGGGCCGGGGAGCTGTTTTTT
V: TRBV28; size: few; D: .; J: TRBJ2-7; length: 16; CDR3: CASSPPREPGFYEQYF; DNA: TGTGCCAGCAGTCCTCCGCGGGAACCCGGGTTTTACGAGCAGTACTTC
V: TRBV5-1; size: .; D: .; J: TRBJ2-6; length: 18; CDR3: CASSLSVVRTSGANVLTF; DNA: TGCGCCAGCAGCTTGAGTGTCGTACGGACCTCTGGGGCCAACGTCCTGACTTTC
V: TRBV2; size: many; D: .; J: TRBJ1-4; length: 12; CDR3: CASVATNEKLFF; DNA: TGTGCCAGCGTCGCCACTAATGAAAAACTGTTTTTT
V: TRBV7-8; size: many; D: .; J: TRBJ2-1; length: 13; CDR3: CASSYTNYNEQFF; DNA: TGTGCCAGCAGCTACACTAATTACAATGAGCAGTTCTTC